A single sample is the source of the 13 T cell receptor beta chains below, sequenced in a study of blood T cell repertoires in COVID-19. Libraries were prepared by immunoSEQ multiplex PCR; TCRdb keeps only in-frame clonotypes and omits some of them. Of about 63,000 clones listed, 70% to 80% were seen once; the top ten hold 30% to 40%. The material sequenced was peripheral blood. Receptors originate from a human donor in a cohort sampled during active COVID-19.

This chain connects TRBV12-3 or TRBV12-4 to TRBJ1-2; D gene uncertain. Deletions cut 5 bases from V and 4 bases from J, with 11 bases between. This CDR3 has 13 amino acids. The CDR3 spells CASSPADSYGYTF. As DNA, the CDR3 is TGTGCCAGCAGTCCGGCTGACTCCTATGGCTACACCTTC.

This chain joins TRBV11-3 and TRBJ2-5; 10 bases are shared with TRBD2. CDR3 size: 15 residues. The junction had 0 bases not matched to a gene; V was cut back by 0 bases and J by 2 bases. The germline V gene has CDR1 SGHNT and CDR2 YENEEA. CDR3 sequence reads: CASSLELAGQETQYF. The DNA for the CDR3 is TGTGCCAGCAGCTTAGAACTAGCGGGACAAGAGACCCAGTACTTC.

V is TRBV18 and J is TRBJ1-1; 10 bases fit TRBD1. From germline, CDR1 is KGHSH and CDR2 LQKENI. This CDR3 is 15 amino acids long. V gave up 3 bases and J gave up 4 bases; unmatched junction bases: 5. CDR3 sequence (DNA): TGTGCCAGCTCACCCGGACAGGGGGGGACCACTGAAGCTTTCTTT. Translating gives CASSPGQGGTTEAFF. The full variable domain, in which reference TRBV18 and TRBJ1-1 provide the parts outside the CDR3, is NAGVMQNPRHLVRRRGQEARLRCSPMKGHSHVYWYRQLPEEGLKFMVYLQKENIIDESGMPKERFSAEFPKEGPSILRIQQVVRGDSAAYFCASSPGQGGTTEAFFGQGTRLTVV.

The genes are TRBV5-1 and TRBJ1-4; D perhaps matches TRBD1 (5 bases). The germline CDR1 and CDR2 sequences are SGHRS and YFSETQ. V was shortened by 3 bases and J by 5 bases, with 17 bases between the two germline ends. CDR3 length: 16 residues. The CDR3 protein is CASSWMPGGENEKLFF. In DNA form, the CDR3 reads TGCGCCAGCAGCTGGATGCCGGGGGGTGAGAATGAAAAACTGTTTTTT.

This sequence joins TRBV2 and TRBJ2-7, with 11 bases fitting TRBD2. Germline V lookup: CDR1 SNHLY, CDR2 FYNNEI. Trimming at V came to 6 bases and at J to 3 bases, leaving 7 bases not matched to a gene. CDR3 length: 15 amino acids. CDR3 loop: CASRKPGLAVYEQYF. The CDR3 nucleotides are TGTGCCAGCAGGAAACCGGGACTAGCGGTCTACGAGCAGTACTTC.

The V call is TRBV7-9, the J call TRBJ1-6; the match to TRBD1 covers 7 bases. The length of the CDR3 is 17 residues. V shed 1 base and J 8 bases; nucleotides not matched to a gene: 11. Germline CDR1 SEHNR, CDR2 FQNEAQ (reference sequence). The CDR3 protein is CASSLGAYRGQDSPLHF. CDR3 DNA sequence: TGTGCCAGCAGCTTAGGAGCTTACAGGGGACAAGATTCACCCCTCCACTTT.

V usage is TRBV5-1 and J usage is TRBJ2-7; D possibly corresponds to TRBD2 (5 bases). This CDR3 has 12 amino acids. Looked up from germline, CDR1 is SGHRS and CDR2 is YFSETQ. The V end lost 4 bases, the J end lost 7 bases, and 12 bases lay between the germline ends. The CDR3 region has the DNA TGCGCCAGCAGCATAGAGGGTCGGGAGCAGTACTTC. Translation gives CASSIEGREQYF. The variable domain in full, with the rest retrieved from reference TRBV5-1 and TRBJ2-7, is KAGVTQTPRYLIKTRGQQVTLSCSPISGHRSVSWYQQTPGQGLQFLFEYFSETQRNKGNFPGRFSGRQFSNSRSEMNVSTLELGDSALYLCASSIEGREQYFGPGTRLTVT.

This chain uses TRBV29-1 with TRBJ1-5, with 7 nucleotides matching TRBD1. CDR3 length: 13 amino acids. Germline values: CDR1 SQVTM, CDR2 ANQGSEA. The junction had 6 bases not matched to a gene; V was cut back by 4 bases and J by 6 bases. The chain's CDR3 is CSVGEGGGQPQHF. CDR3 bases: TGCAGCGTTGGGGAAGGGGGCGGTCAGCCCCAGCATTTT.

The rearrangement joins TRBV6-5 to TRBJ2-1, with 7 bases fitting TRBD2. V shed 11 bases and J 0 bases; nucleotides not matched to a gene: 7. CDR1 and CDR2 from the germline V gene are MNHEY and SVGAGI. The CDR3 loop spans 14 amino acids. CDR3 nucleotide sequence: TGTGCCGGAGGGGAGGGTAGCTCCTACAATGAGCAGTTCTTC. Its translation: CAGGEGSSYNEQFF.

The chain joins TRBV3-1 (or the pseudogene TRBV3-2) to TRBJ2-1; no definite D call. Trimming took 1 base from V and 6 from J, leaving 4 bases between them. Germline V gene sequence: CDR1 LGHDT, CDR2 YNNKEL (reference sequence). This CDR3 contains 12 residues. DNA for the CDR3: TGTGCCAGCAGCCAAGCGTCCAATGAGCAGTTCTTC. Translation gives CASSQASNEQFF.

This sequence joins TRBV5-5 and TRBJ1-5; tentative D call: TRBD1 (5 bases). Looked up from germline, CDR1 is SGHKS and CDR2 is YYEKEE (reference sequence). This CDR3 has 16 residues. V lost 0 bases to trimming and J lost 4 bases, with 14 bases between them. CDR3 residues: CASSLVVQGRNQPQHF. The CDR3 region has the DNA TGTGCCAGCAGCTTGGTCGTGCAGGGTAGGAATCAGCCCCAGCATTTT.

The count of this clone is one. V gene TRBV5-4 combines with J gene TRBJ2-5; 9 bases are a match to TRBD1. V shed 1 base and J 5 bases; nucleotides not matched to a gene: 6. CDR3 length: 15 amino acids. The germline V gene has CDR1 SGHNT and CDR2 YYREEE (reference sequence). The CDR3 spells CASSLSTGGAETQYF. Written as DNA, the CDR3 is TGTGCCAGCAGCTTGTCTACAGGGGGCGCGGAGACCCAGTACTTC.

The chain combines TRBV30 with TRBJ1-1; no clear D gene. This CDR3 spans 18 amino acids. Germline V gene data show CDR1 as GTSNPN and CDR2 as SVGIG (reference sequence). Trimming removed 3 bases from V and 0 bases from J, with 23 bases in between. The CDR3 here is CAWRRREAGAGMNTEAFF. The CDR3, as DNA: TGTGCCTGGAGGAGACGGGAGGCGGGTGCGGGTATGAACACTGAAGCTTTCTTT.